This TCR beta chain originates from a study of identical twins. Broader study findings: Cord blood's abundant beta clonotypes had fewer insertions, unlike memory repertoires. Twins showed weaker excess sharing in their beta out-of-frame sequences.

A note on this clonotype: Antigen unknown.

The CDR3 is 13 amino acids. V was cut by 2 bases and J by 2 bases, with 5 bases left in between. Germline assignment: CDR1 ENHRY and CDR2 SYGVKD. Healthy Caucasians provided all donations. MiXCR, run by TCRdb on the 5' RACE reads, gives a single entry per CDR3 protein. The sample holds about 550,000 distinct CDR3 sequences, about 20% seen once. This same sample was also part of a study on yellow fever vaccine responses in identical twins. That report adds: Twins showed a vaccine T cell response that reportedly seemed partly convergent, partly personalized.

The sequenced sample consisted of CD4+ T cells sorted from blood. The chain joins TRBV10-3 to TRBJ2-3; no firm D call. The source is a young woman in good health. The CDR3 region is CAISEANTDTQYF. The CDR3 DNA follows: TGTGCCATCAGTGAGGCTAACACAGATACGCAGTATTTT.